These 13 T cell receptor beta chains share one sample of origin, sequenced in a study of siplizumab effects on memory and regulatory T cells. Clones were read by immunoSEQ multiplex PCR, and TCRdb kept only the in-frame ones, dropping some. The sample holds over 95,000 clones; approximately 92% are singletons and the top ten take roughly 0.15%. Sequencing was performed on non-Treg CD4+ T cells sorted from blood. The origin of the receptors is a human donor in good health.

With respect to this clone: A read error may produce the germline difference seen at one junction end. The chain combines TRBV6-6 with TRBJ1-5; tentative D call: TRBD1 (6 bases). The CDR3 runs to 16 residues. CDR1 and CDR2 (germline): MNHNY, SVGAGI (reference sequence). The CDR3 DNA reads TGCCTTCGAAGGGGGGTTACTTCGAATAGCAATCAGCCCCAGCATTTT. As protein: CLRRGVTSNSNQPQHF.

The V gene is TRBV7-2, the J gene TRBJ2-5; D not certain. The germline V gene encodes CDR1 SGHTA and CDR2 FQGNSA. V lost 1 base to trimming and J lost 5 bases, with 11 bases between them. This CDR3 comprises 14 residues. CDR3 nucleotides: TGTGCCAGCAGCTTAGAAGGGAAGGTGGAGACCCAGTACTTC. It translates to CASSLEGKVETQYF.

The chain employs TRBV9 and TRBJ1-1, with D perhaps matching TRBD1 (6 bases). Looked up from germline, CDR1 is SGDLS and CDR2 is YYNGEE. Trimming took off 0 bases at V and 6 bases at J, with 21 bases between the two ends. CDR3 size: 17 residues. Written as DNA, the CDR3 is TGTGCCAGCAGCGTAGGGGGGGGCCGCCCCTACGGCCCTGAAGCTTTCTTT. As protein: CASSVGGGRPYGPEAFF.

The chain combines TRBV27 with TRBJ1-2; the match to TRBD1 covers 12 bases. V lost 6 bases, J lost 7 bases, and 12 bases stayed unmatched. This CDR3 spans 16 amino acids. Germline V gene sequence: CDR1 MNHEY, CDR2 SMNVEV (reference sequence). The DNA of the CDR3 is TGTGCCAGCAGACTCAGATGGGACAGGGGGCAGGGTGGCTACACCTTC. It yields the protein CASRLRWDRGQGGYTF.

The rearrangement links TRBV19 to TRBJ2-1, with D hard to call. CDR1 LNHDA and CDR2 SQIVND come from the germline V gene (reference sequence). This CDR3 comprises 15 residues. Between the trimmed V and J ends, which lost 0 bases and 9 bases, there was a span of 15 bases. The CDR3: CASSIDQAGQTEQFF. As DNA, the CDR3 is TGTGCCAGTAGTATAGATCAAGCCGGGCAGACTGAGCAGTTCTTC.

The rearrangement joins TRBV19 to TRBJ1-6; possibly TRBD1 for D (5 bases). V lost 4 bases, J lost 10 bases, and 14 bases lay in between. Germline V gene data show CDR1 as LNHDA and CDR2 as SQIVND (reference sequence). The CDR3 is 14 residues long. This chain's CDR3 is CASSTRGSGSPLHF. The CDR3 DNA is TGTGCCAGTAGTACACGGGGATCAGGGTCACCCCTCCACTTT.

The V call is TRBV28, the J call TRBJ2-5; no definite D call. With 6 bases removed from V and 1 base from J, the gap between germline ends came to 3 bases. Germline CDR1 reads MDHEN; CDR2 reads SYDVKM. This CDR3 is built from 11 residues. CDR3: CASRSQETQYF. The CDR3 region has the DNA TGTGCCAGCAGGAGCCAAGAGACCCAGTACTTC.

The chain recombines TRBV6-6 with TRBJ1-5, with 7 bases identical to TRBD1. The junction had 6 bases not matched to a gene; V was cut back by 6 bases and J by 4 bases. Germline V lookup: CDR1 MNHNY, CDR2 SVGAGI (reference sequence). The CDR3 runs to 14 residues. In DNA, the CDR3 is TGTGCCAGCAGAGGGGGCGCACAGAATCAGCCCCAGCATTTT. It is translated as CASRGGAQNQPQHF.

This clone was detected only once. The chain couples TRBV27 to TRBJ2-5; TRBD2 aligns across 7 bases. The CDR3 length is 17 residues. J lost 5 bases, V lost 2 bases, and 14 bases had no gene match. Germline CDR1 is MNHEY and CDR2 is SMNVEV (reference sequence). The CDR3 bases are TGTGCCAGCAGTTTAGTGGGACTATCGCCCCATAGGGAGACCCAGTACTTC. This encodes CASSLVGLSPHRETQYF.

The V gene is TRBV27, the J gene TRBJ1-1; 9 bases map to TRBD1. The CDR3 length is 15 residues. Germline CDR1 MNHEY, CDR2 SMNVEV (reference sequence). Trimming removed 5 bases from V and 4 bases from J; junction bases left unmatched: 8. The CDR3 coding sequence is TGTGCCAGCAGTCCCCCGACAGGGGGGCCCACTGAAGCTTTCTTT. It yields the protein CASSPPTGGPTEAFF.

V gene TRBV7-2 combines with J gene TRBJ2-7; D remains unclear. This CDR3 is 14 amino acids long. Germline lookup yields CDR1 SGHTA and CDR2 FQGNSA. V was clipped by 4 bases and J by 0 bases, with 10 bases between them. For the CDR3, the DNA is TGTGCCAGCAGCTCCCCTACGGGCTCCTACGAGCAGTACTTC. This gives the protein CASSSPTGSYEQYF.

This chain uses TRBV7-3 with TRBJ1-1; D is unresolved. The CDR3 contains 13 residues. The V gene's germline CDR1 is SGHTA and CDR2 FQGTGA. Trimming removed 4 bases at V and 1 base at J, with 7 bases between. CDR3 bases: TGTGCCAGCAGCTCACAGCCGAACACTGAAGCTTTCTTT. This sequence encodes CASSSQPNTEAFF. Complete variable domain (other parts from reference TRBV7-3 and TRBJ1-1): GAGVSQTPSNKVTEKGKYVELRCDPISGHTALYWYRQSLGQGPEFLIYFQGTGAADDSGLPNDRFFAVRPEGSVSTLKIQRTERGDSAVYLCASSSQPNTEAFFGQGTRLTVV.

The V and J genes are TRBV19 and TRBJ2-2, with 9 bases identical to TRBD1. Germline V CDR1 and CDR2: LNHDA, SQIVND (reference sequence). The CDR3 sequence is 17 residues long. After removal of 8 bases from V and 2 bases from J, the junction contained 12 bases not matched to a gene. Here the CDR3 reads CASAKNRGQGNTGELFF. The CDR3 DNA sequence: TGTGCCAGTGCTAAAAATCGGGGACAGGGTAACACCGGGGAGCTGTTTTTT. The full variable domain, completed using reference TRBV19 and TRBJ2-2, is DGGITQSPKYLFRKEGQNVTLSCEQNLNHDAMYWYRQDPGQGLRLIYYSQIVNDFQKGDIAEGYSVSREKKESFPLTVTSAQKNPTAFYLCASAKNRGQGNTGELFFGEGSRLTVL.